This T cell receptor (beta chain) was sequenced during a study of beta chain features in type 1 diabetes. Study-wide results and limits: Shortening of TCRB CDR3s, moderate but significant, appeared in all four CD4+ subsets of Type 1 diabetes patients.

Sequencing targeted expressed TCRB transcripts, as all isolated RNA had been reverse transcribed. This table comes from immunoSEQ multiplex PCR, and its TCRdb copy is limited to in-frame clones, with some not included. The top ten clones hold around 0.016% of a sample with some 290,000 clones, roughly an eighth of them seen once. Concerning this clone itself: The antigen is undetermined.

This CDR3 spans 15 amino acids. Germline V gives CDR1 SQVTM, CDR2 ANQGSEA. V lost 7 bases and J 3 bases, leaving 18 bases between the germline ends. Input material: naive CD4+ T cells from blood. This receptor was obtained from a man aged 25 to 40 with type 1 diabetes. The chain combines TRBV29-1 with TRBJ1-4, with D possibly matching TRBD1 (6 bases). CDR3 amino acids: CSASAAGAPNEKLFF. CDR3 sequence (DNA): TGCAGCGCTTCCGCGGCAGGGGCGCCTAATGAAAAACTGTTTTTT.